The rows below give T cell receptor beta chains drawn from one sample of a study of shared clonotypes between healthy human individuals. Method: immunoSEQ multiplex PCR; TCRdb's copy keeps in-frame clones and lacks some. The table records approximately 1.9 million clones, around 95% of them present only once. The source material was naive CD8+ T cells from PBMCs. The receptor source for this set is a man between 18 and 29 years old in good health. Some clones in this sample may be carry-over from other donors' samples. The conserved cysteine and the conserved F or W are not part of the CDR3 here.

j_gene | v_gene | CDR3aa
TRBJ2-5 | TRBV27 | ASSFLRTSGWETQY
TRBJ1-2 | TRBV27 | ASSPLKTNYGYT
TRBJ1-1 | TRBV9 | ASSGAGKNTEAF
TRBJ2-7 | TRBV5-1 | ASSLWGQRRMEDEQY
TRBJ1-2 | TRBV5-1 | ASSLSGQGNYGYT
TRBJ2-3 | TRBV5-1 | ASSLDLADTDTQY
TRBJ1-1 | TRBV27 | ASSSFALATEAF
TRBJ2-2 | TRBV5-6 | ASSQLTGANTGELF
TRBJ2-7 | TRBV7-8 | ASSLLVVVGSEQY
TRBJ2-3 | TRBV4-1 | ASSQDGGTDTQY
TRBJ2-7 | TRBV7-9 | ASSPGGPEQY
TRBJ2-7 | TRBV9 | ASSVGGPGYEQY
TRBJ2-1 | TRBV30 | AWGRDSSSYNEQF
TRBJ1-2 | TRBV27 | ASSFGGGLSGYT
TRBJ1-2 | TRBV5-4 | ASSLGQGALNYGYT
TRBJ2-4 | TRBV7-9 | ASSLTSGLAKNIQY
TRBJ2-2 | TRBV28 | ASSPPTGVAGELF
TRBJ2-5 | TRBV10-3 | AISDSLSWMEAQY
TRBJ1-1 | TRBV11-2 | ASSSSTALAAEAF
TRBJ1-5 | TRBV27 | ASSIQTGNQPQH
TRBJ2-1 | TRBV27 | ASSLRGPTYNEQF
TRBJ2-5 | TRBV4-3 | ASSQGVSRNQETQY